There are a few counts of the clone carrying this T cell receptor beta chain. TCRdb keeps only in-frame clones here, not all; method: immunoSEQ multiplex PCR. The sample carries approximately 5,800 clones, roughly 28% recorded once. The sample originates from a study of graft-versus-host responses after intestinal transplantation. Plated together were roughly 200,000 CFSE-labeled responder cells and roughly 200,000 irradiated, violet-dye-labeled stimulator cells. CFSE-low proliferating responders, CD3+CD4+ and CD3+CD8+, were sorted post-reaction. Sequences were derived from alloreactive CD4+ T cells from a mixed lymphocyte reaction culture, sampled before transplantation. Subset reported: CFSE-low proliferating T cells sorted from approximately 6-day pre-transplant mixed lymphocyte reaction (GvH or HvG direction). The TCR sequence derives from a human patient who was an organ donor for intestinal transplantation.

The CDR3 reads CASSPTGNGETQYF. The CDR3 DNA is TGTGCCAGTAGTCCGACAGGGAACGGAGAGACCCAGTACTTC. The chain has TRBV19 and TRBJ2-5; 7 nucleotides match TRBD1. The CDR3 totals 14 residues. The junction had 7 bases not matched to a gene; V was cut back by 5 bases and J by 4 bases. Germline V lookup: CDR1 LNHDA, CDR2 SQIVND (reference sequence).